This T cell receptor beta chain emerged from a study of blood T cell repertoires in COVID-19. Germline loops: CDR1 MGHRA, CDR2 YSYEKL. There are 15 residues in the CDR3. Trimming took off 0 bases at V and 3 bases at J, with 11 bases between the two ends. Sequencing was performed with immunoSEQ multiplex PCR; in TCRdb, only in-frame clones are kept and a portion is missing. The data hold 250,000 or so clones, with around 90% observed a single time. The chain uses TRBV4-1 and TRBJ1-1; D is possibly TRBD1 (5 bases). The TCR sequence derives from a young woman with acute or convalescent COVID-19. The sequenced sample was peripheral blood. This chain's CDR3 is CASSQEAGRDTEAFF. The CDR3 bases are TGCGCCAGCAGCCAAGAAGCAGGGAGGGACACTGAAGCTTTCTTT.